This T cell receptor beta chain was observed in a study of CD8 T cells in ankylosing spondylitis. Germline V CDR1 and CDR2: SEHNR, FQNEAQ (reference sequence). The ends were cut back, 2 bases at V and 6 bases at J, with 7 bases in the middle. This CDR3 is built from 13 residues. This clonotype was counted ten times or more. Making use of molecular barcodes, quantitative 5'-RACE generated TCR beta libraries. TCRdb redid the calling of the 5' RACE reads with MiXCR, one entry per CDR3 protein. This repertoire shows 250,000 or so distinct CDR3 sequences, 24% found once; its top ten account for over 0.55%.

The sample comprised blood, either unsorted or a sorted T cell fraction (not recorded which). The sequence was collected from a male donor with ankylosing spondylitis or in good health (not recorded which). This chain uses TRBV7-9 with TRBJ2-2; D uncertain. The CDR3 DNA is TGTGCCAGCAGCTTAACCCGTTCCGGGGAGCTGTTTTTT. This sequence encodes CASSLTRSGELFF. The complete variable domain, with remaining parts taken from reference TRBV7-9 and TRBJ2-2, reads DTGVSQNPRHKITKRGQNVTFRCDPISEHNRLYWYRQTLGQGPEFLTYFQNEAQLEKSRLLSDRFSAERPKGSFSTLEIQRTEQGDSAMYLCASSLTRSGELFFGEGSRLTVL.